The 31 T cell receptor beta chains in this list originate from one sample, sequenced in a study of identical twins. TCRdb ran MiXCR on the 5' RACE reads and lists one entry per CDR3 protein. Of 400,000 to 550,000 distinct CDR3 sequences in the sample, roughly 24% were seen once. These same data were also listed under a study on T cells expressing NK-cell markers.

The sequenced sample was CD4+ T cells sorted from blood. These receptors originate from a woman between 18 and 29 years old in good health.

V and J are TRBV7-9 and TRBJ1-3, with D unclear. Germline assignment: CDR1 SEHNR and CDR2 FQNEAQ (reference sequence). Trimming removed 5 bases from V and 0 bases from J, with 5 bases in between. The CDR3 covers 13 residues. Written as DNA, the CDR3 is TGTGCCAGCAGCCCCCTCTCTGGAAACACCATATATTTT. This sequence encodes CASSPLSGNTIYF.

As for this clonotype: A much larger clone sits a single nucleotide away, making a read error possible. The rearrangement joins TRBV29-1 to TRBJ2-3; D call uncertain. Germline values: CDR1 SQVTM, CDR2 ANQGSEA. This CDR3 has 10 residues. Trimming shortened V by 4 bases and J by 2 bases, and 1 base separated the two germline ends. The CDR3 loop is CSVATDTQYF. The CDR3 DNA reads TGCAGCGTTGCCACAGATACGCAGTATTTT.

This clonotype has just a few counts. V and J are TRBV7-9 and TRBJ1-5, with D uncertain. Germline V gene data show CDR1 as SEHNR and CDR2 as FQNEAQ (reference sequence). V was pared by 5 bases and J by 8 bases, with 13 bases between. This CDR3 is built from 13 residues. The CDR3 spells CASSRDGPEPQHF. The CDR3 DNA reads TGTGCCAGCAGCCGAGACGGTCCGGAGCCCCAGCATTTT.

The chain couples TRBV3-1 to TRBJ2-3; perhaps TRBD1 as D (6 bases). CDR1 is LGHDT, CDR2 YNNKEL, per germline (reference sequence). CDR3 length: 15 residues. Trimming stripped 2 bases from V and 3 bases from J, with 12 bases between. The CDR3 coding sequence is TGTGCCAGCAGCCAACGGGACATAAAAACAGATACGCAGTATTTT. This translates into CASSQRDIKTDTQYF.

This clonotype was seen a few times. V usage is TRBV6-5 and J usage is TRBJ2-1; 9 nucleotides line up with TRBD2. The CDR3 length is 15 residues. The V and J ends lost 2 bases and 4 bases, in that order; junction bases with no gene match: 3. Germline V lookup: CDR1 MNHEY, CDR2 SVGAGI. The CDR3 is CASSYLAGQYNEQFF. In nucleotides, the CDR3 is TGTGCCAGCAGTTACCTAGCGGGGCAGTACAATGAGCAGTTCTTC.

This clonotype was observed a few times. This chain connects TRBV10-3 to TRBJ2-7; TRBD1 or TRBD2 may be the D gene (5 bases each). V was shortened by 11 bases and J by 3 bases, with 14 bases between the two germline ends. CDR3 length: 12 residues. In germline, CDR1 is ENHRY, CDR2 SYGVKD. The CDR3 protein is CAVEGRHYEQYF. DNA of the CDR3: TGTGCCGTAGAGGGACGGCACTACGAGCAGTACTTC.

This clonotype was recorded a few times. The J gene is TRBJ2-3, the V gene TRBV2; no clear D gene. The CDR3 spans 13 residues. In germline, CDR1 is SNHLY, CDR2 FYNNEI. The V gene lost 4 bases and the J gene lost 6 bases, with 11 bases spanning the gap. The CDR3 nucleotides are TGTGCCAGCAGTGTCACCCCACCGGATACGCAGTATTTT. Amino acid sequence: CASSVTPPDTQYF.

This clonotype appeared a few times. J is TRBJ2-3 and V is TRBV10-3; D is perhaps TRBD2 (5 bases). V dropped 4 bases and J dropped 3 bases, with 8 bases sitting between them. CDR1 ENHRY and CDR2 SYGVKD come from the germline V gene. This CDR3 spans 13 amino acids. CDR3 nucleotides: TGTGCCATCAGTGTATCGGGGACAGATACGCAGTATTTT. Its protein product is CAISVSGTDTQYF.

This clonotype has at least ten counts. The rearrangement uses TRBV5-1 and TRBJ2-2, with D possibly TRBD1 on 5 matching bases. The CDR3 extends over 17 amino acids. Looked up from germline, CDR1 is SGHRS and CDR2 is YFSETQ. The ends were cut back, 5 bases at V and 1 base at J, with 18 bases in the middle. The CDR3 DNA is TGCGCCAGCAGTCGAACGGATCGGACAAAGAACACCGGGGAGCTGTTTTTT. It yields the protein CASSRTDRTKNTGELFF.

The rearrangement uses TRBV7-2 and TRBJ1-2; a weak D match, TRBD1 (5 bases). Trimming cost V 1 base and J 8 bases, with 20 bases left between them. CDR3 length equals 16 residues. Germline assignment: CDR1 SGHTA and CDR2 FQGNSA. The CDR3 bases are TGTGCCAGCAGCTTAGTCCAGACAGTGAACTTTGGAGGCTACACCTTC. Residues: CASSLVQTVNFGGYTF.

The J gene is TRBJ2-5, the V gene TRBV9; perhaps D is TRBD1 or TRBD2 (6 bases each). The germline CDR1 and CDR2 sequences are SGDLS and YYNGEE. The V gene lost 4 bases and the J gene lost 5 bases, with 15 bases spanning the gap. The CDR3 is made up of 14 amino acids. CDR3 in DNA: TGTGCCAGCAGCCAAGGGGGGAGGCGGGAGACCCAGTACTTC. It is translated as CASSQGGRRETQYF.

This clonotype was counted between two and nine times. Written as DNA, the CDR3 is TGTGCCAGCAGCCCAGGACCCACAGCCAATGAGCAGTTCTTC. It is translated as CASSPGPTANEQFF. The V and J genes are TRBV7-6 and TRBJ2-1; D is uncertain. Germline V gene sequence: CDR1 SGHVS, CDR2 FNYEAQ. The CDR3 is 14 residues long. Trimming took off 5 bases at V and 6 bases at J, with 14 bases between the two ends.

The rearrangement joins TRBV7-2 to TRBJ2-7; 8 bases are a match to TRBD1. CDR1 is SGHTA and CDR2 is FQGNSA in the germline V gene. The CDR3 totals 15 residues. V was pared by 5 bases and J by 4 bases, with 10 bases of the junction left unmatched. The CDR3 loop is CASSRTGGSGYEQYF. CDR3 DNA: TGTGCCAGCAGCCGTACAGGGGGATCCGGTTACGAGCAGTACTTC.

A few counts support this clonotype. CDR3 DNA: TGCAGTGCTAGACGGGGGGCGGTAGATACGCAGTATTTT. It encodes CSARRGAVDTQYF. V and J are TRBV20-1 and TRBJ2-3; TRBD2 is a possible D gene (7 bases). This CDR3 comprises 13 residues. CDR1 is DFQATT, CDR2 SNEGSKA, per germline (reference sequence). Trimming removed 2 bases from V and 5 bases from J, with 11 bases in between.

This clonotype was detected ten times or more. The rearrangement uses TRBV10-1 and TRBJ2-1; 9 nucleotides line up with TRBD2. Trimming removed 0 bases from V and 10 bases from J; junction bases left unmatched: 4. The germline V gene has CDR1 WNHNN and CDR2 SYGVQD (reference sequence). The CDR3 length is 14 residues. CDR3 protein: CASSESRREGEQFF. CDR3 bases: TGCGCCAGCAGTGAGTCCCGGCGGGAGGGGGAGCAGTTCTTC.

The genes are TRBV29-1 and TRBJ2-7; D ambiguous. Between the trimmed V and J ends, which lost 0 bases and 3 bases, there was a span of 3 bases. The germline V gene encodes CDR1 SQVTM and CDR2 ANQGSEA. This CDR3 comprises 11 residues. The CDR3 loop is CSVEENYEQYF. In DNA, the CDR3 is TGCAGCGTTGAAGAGAACTACGAGCAGTACTTC.

The chain combines TRBV20-1 with TRBJ1-1; no firm D call. The CDR3 runs 13 residues. Trimming took off 0 bases at V and 7 bases at J, with 12 bases between the two ends. Germline V lookup: CDR1 DFQATT, CDR2 SNEGSKA (reference sequence). This CDR3 is CSAREGTQGEAFF. The CDR3 DNA reads TGCAGTGCTAGAGAAGGCACCCAAGGTGAAGCTTTCTTT.

There are a few counts of this clonotype. The chain uses TRBV6-6 and TRBJ2-7; 10 bases line up with TRBD2. There are 11 residues in the CDR3. J gave up 9 bases and V 8 bases, and 4 bases lay outside the gene matches. Germline CDR1 and CDR2: MNHNY and SVGAGI (reference sequence). The CDR3 coding sequence is TGTGCCAGCGCTAGCGGGGGTGGGCAGTACTTC. Protein: CASASGGGQYF.

This clonotype was counted a single time. The V call is TRBV29-1, the J call TRBJ2-6; 7 bases map to TRBD1. Germline loops: CDR1 SQVTM, CDR2 ANQGSEA. CDR3 length: 15 residues. The V gene end was trimmed by 7 bases and the J gene end by 0 bases; junction bases not matched to a gene: 6. The CDR3 nucleotides are TGCAGCGCCTGGACAGGAGACTCTGGGGCCAACGTCCTGACTTTC. Translated, it gives CSAWTGDSGANVLTF.

This clonotype has more than one count but fewer than ten. The CDR3 region has the DNA TGTGCCAGCAGCCGCCCGATCAGTGGGGCTAACTATGGCTACACCTTC. It translates to CASSRPISGANYGYTF. V is TRBV5-6 and J is TRBJ1-2; no firm D call. Germline lookup yields CDR1 SGHDT and CDR2 YYEEEE. The CDR3 length is 16 residues. V was shortened by 4 bases and J by 0 bases, with 16 bases between the two germline ends.

The chain carries TRBV6-1 and TRBJ1-5; the match to TRBD1 covers 9 bases. Trimming at V came to 7 bases and at J to 6 bases, leaving 7 bases not matched to a gene. This CDR3 region has 14 residues. Germline loops: CDR1 MNHNS, CDR2 SASEGT. As DNA, the CDR3 is TGTGCCAGCACTCAACAGGGGGCGGGTCAGCCCCAGCATTTT. It codes for CASTQQGAGQPQHF.

The chain has TRBV7-9 and TRBJ1-1; D is perhaps TRBD1 (6 bases). The CDR3 is 14 amino acids. The V gene lost 1 base and the J gene lost 1 base, with 7 bases spanning the gap. The germline V gene encodes CDR1 SEHNR and CDR2 FQNEAQ (reference sequence). The CDR3 DNA sequence: TGTGCCAGCAGCTTAGAGGGACAGAACACTGAAGCTTTCTTT. This codes for CASSLEGQNTEAFF.

The chain recombines TRBV6-4 with TRBJ2-7; 9 nucleotides line up with TRBD1. The CDR3 totals 15 residues. The V segment lost 2 bases and the J segment 5 bases; nucleotides outside the gene matches: 7. The germline V gene has CDR1 MRHNA and CDR2 SNTAGT. CDR3 amino acids: CASSDPRDRDHEQYF. Written as DNA, the CDR3 is TGTGCCAGCAGTGACCCCCGGGACAGGGACCACGAGCAGTACTTC.

The rearrangement links TRBV5-8 to TRBJ1-6; unclear D gene. V shed 0 bases and J shed 9 bases, with 13 bases lying between them. Per germline, CDR1 SGHTS and CDR2 YDEGEE. The CDR3 consists of 15 residues. The CDR3 loop reads CASSLVSGVGSPLHF. In DNA, the CDR3 is TGTGCCAGCAGCTTGGTTAGTGGGGTGGGTTCACCCCTCCACTTT. Combining the CDR3 with reference TRBV5-8 and TRBJ1-6 gives the whole variable domain EAGVTQSPTHLIKTRGQQATLRCSPISGHTSVYWYQQALGLGLQFLLWYDEGEERNRGNFPPRFSGRQFPNYSSELNVNALELEDSALYLCASSLVSGVGSPLHFGNGTRLTVT.

Only a few counts were recorded for this clonotype. The chain recombines TRBV24-1 with TRBJ2-3; TRBD1 matches at 7 bases. The V gene's germline CDR1 is KGHDR and CDR2 SFDVKD. The CDR3 spans 15 residues. The J segment lost 2 bases and the V segment lost 5 bases, leaving 6 bases of the junction unmatched. The CDR3 DNA reads as TGTGCCACCAGTGGTGGGACAGAAAACACAGATACGCAGTATTTT. This sequence encodes CATSGGTENTDTQYF.

V and J are TRBV5-1 and TRBJ2-1, with 7 nucleotides matching TRBD2. In germline, CDR1 is SGHRS, CDR2 YFSETQ. The CDR3 covers 16 residues. Trimming removed 0 bases from V and 4 bases from J; junction bases left unmatched: 7. CDR3 amino acids: CASSLEGGLGYNEQFF. In DNA, the CDR3 is TGCGCCAGCAGCTTGGAAGGCGGACTAGGTTACAATGAGCAGTTCTTC. Full variable domain (outside the CDR3, taken from reference TRBV5-1 and TRBJ2-1): KAGVTQTPRYLIKTRGQQVTLSCSPISGHRSVSWYQQTPGQGLQFLFEYFSETQRNKGNFPGRFSGRQFSNSRSEMNVSTLELGDSALYLCASSLEGGLGYNEQFFGPGTRLTVL.

This sequence joins TRBV10-3 and TRBJ2-5; a possible D gene is TRBD2 (5 bases). The V end was cut by 6 bases, the J end by 4 bases, with 21 bases between. This CDR3 has 16 amino acids. The germline V gene encodes CDR1 ENHRY and CDR2 SYGVKD. The CDR3 DNA is TGTGCCATCAGCCCCCGCGAGGGCCATGCCCCAGAGACCCAGTACTTC. This translates into CAISPREGHAPETQYF.

This clonotype was seen only a few times. This chain links TRBV27 with TRBJ1-1; D unresolved. CDR1 and CDR2 (germline): MNHEY, SMNVEV (reference sequence). Trimming stripped 6 bases from V and 0 bases from J, with 8 bases between. The CDR3 covers 13 residues. CDR3 sequence (DNA): TGTGCCAGCAGCAAGACTATGAACACTGAAGCTTTCTTT. Its translation: CASSKTMNTEAFF.

The chain couples TRBV5-4 to TRBJ2-1; D possibly corresponds to TRBD2 (5 bases). V shed 0 bases and J shed 2 bases, with 12 bases lying between them. CDR1 is SGHNT, CDR2 YYREEE, per germline (reference sequence). This CDR3 comprises 16 residues. CDR3 nucleotides: TGTGCCAGCAGCTTGGTTGCGGGTGGTGCCTACAATGAGCAGTTCTTC. It yields the protein CASSLVAGGAYNEQFF.

This clonotype was seen only a few times. The chain links TRBV12-3 or TRBV12-4 to TRBJ2-1; no clear D. V lost 5 bases to trimming and J lost 1 base, with 15 bases between them. The CDR3 is made up of 16 amino acids. CDR3 nucleotides: TGTGCCAGCAGTCGCCGGGCCAGGCCATCCTACAATGAGCAGTTCTTC. Translation: CASSRRARPSYNEQFF.

This clonotype was seen ten or more times. The chain uses TRBV12-3 or TRBV12-4 and TRBJ2-3, with D perhaps TRBD2 (6 bases). With 6 bases removed from V and 4 bases from J, the gap between germline ends came to 14 bases. The CDR3 totals 14 residues. CDR3 amino acids: CASRTSGGADTQYF. The CDR3 DNA reads TGTGCCAGCAGAACCTCCGGGGGAGCAGATACGCAGTATTTT.